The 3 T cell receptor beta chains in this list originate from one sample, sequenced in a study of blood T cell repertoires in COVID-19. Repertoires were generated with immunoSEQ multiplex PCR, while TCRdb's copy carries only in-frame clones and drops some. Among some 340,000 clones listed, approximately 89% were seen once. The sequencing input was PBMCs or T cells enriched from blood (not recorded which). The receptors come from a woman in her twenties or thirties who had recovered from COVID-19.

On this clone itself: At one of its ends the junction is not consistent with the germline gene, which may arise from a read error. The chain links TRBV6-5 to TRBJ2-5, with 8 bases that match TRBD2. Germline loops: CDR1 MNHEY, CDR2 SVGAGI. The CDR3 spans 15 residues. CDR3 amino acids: CASIPLAARQEAQYF. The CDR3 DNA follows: TGTGCCAGCATCCCACTAGCGGCGCGCCAAGAGGCCCAGTACTTC.

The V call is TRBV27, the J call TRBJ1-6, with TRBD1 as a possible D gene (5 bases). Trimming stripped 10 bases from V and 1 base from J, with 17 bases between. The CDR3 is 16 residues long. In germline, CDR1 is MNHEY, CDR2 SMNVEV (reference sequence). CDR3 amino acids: CATTDSIGSYNSPLHF. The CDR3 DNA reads TGTGCCACCACAGACAGTATAGGGTCCTATAATTCACCCCTCCACTTT.

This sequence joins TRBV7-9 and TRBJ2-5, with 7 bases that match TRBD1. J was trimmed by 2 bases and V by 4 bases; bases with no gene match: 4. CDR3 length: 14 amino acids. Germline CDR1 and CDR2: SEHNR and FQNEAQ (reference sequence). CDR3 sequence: CASSWGTVQETQYF. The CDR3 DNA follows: TGTGCCAGCAGCTGGGGGACAGTACAAGAGACCCAGTACTTC.